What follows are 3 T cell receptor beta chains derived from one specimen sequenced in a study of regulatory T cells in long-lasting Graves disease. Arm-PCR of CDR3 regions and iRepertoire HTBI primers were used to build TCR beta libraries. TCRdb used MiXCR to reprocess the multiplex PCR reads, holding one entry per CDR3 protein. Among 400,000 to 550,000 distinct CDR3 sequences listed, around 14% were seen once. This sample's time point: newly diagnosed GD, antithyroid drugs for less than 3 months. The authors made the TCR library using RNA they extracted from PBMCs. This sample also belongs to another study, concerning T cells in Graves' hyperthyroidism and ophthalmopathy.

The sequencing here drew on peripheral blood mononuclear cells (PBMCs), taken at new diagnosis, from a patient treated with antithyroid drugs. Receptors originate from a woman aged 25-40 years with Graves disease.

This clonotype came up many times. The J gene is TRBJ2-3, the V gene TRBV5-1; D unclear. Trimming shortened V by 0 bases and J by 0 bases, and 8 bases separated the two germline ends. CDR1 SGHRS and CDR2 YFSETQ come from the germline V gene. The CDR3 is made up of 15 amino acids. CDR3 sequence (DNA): TGCGCCAGCAGCTTGGACGGAACTAGCACAGATACGCAGTATTTT. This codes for CASSLDGTSTDTQYF.

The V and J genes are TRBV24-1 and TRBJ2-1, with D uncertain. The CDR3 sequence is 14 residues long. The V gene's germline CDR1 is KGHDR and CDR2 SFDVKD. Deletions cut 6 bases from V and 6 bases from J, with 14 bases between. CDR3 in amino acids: CATSRLDRGNEQFF. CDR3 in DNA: TGTGCCACCAGTCGATTGGATAGAGGCAATGAGCAGTTCTTC.

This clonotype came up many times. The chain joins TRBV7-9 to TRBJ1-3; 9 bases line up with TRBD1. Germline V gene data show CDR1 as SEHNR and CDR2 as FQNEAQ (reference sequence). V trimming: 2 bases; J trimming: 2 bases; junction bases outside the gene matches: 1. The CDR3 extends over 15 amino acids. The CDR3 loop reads CASSLRQGAGNTIYF. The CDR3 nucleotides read TGTGCCAGCAGCTTAAGACAGGGGGCTGGAAACACCATATATTTT.